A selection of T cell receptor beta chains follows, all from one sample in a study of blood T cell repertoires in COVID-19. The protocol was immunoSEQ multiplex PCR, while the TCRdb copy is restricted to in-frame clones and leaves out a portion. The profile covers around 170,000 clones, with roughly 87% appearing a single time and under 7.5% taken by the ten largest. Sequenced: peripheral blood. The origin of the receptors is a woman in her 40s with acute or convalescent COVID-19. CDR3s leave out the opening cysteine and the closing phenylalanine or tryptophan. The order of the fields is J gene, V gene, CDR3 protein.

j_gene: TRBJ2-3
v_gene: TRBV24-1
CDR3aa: AVDPVTDTQY

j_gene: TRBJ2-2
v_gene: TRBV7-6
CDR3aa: ASSSLSVPGELF

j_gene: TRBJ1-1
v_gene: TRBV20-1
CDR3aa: SASLIRGFGIFSF

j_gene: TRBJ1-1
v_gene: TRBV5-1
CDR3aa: ASSSGTFMNTEAF

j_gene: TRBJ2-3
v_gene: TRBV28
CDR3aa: ASRVAGVALRETDTQY

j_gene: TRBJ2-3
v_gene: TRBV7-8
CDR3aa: ASSLAVAGGFTDTQY

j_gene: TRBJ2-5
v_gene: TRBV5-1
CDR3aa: ASSLGQGAETQY

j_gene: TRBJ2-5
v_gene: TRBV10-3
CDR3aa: AISDSTGGGETQY

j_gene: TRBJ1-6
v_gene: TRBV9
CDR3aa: ASSVTLDRGPLH

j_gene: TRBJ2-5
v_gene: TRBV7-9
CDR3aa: ASSSYELAQETQY

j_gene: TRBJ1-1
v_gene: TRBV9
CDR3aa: ASSVLPELRNTEAF

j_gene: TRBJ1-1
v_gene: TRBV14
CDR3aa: ASSPRTGGTNTEAF

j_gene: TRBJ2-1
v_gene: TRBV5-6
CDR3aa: ASSSGRGSYNEQF

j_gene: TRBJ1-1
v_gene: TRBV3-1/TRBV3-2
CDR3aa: ASSKQGRFITEAF

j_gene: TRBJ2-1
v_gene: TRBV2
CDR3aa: ASKTGGSSSYNEQF

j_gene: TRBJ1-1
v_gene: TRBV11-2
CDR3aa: ASSLTTGLNTEAF

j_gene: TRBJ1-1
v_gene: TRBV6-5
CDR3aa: ASSWTGSVFEAF

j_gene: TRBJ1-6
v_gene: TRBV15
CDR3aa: ATTLQGGGNSPLH

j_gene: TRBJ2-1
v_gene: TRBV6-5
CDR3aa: ASSRRGQFYNEQF

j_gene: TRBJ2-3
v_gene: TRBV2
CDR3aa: ASIHWGQGTDTQY

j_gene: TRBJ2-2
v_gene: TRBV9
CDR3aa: ASSVSGGVTGELF

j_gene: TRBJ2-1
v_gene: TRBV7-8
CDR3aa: ASSGGGDSISTNEQF

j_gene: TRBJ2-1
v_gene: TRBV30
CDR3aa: AFLPSGGSSYNEQF

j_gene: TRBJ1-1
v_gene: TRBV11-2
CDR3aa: ASSPGSEAF

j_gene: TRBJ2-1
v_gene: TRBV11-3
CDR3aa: ASSLSRDRVSYSYNEQF

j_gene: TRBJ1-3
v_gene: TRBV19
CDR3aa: ASNTGQLGNTIY

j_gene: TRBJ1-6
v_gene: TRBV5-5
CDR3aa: ASSLAIYGSGRGVSPLH

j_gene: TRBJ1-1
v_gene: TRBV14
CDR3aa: ASTQTGMNTEAF

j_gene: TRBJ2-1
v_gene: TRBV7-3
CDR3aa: ASSLGPQATEQF

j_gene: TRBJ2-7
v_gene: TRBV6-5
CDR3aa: ASKDRGQDEQY

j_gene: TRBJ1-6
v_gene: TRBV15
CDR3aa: ATSRDLNSPLH